The clone carrying this T cell receptor beta chain was recorded only once. TCRdb's table, derived via immunoSEQ multiplex PCR, lists solely in-frame clones and lacks some. The sample contains around 250,000 clones, 75% to 90% of which appear only once. Per the germline V gene, CDR1 is MDHEN and CDR2 is SYDVKM. V lost 4 bases and J lost 3; bases outside the gene matches: 0. The CDR3 consists of 14 residues. This sample stems from a study of blood T cell repertoires in COVID-19. In the study overall: The analysed material was cDNA or gDNA that came from T cells, B-cell-depleted T cells, or PBMCs.

The sequenced sample was peripheral blood. This chain uses TRBV28 with TRBJ2-5; 12 bases are shared with TRBD2. The receptor's source is a woman between 25 and 40 years old with active or convalescent COVID-19. The DNA for the CDR3 is TGTGCCAGCAGTTCTAGCGGGGGGGAAGAGACCCAGTACTTC. This sequence encodes CASSSSGGEETQYF.